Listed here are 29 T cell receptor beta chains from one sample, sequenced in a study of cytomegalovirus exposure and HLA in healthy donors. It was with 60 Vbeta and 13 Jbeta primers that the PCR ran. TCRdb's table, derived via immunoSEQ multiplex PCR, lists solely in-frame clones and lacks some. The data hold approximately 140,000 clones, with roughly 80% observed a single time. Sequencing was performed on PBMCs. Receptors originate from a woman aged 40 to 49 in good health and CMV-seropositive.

The CDR3 reads CACPDRVGGYTF. The DNA of the CDR3 is TGTGCCTGCCCAGACAGGGTTGGTGGCTACACCTTC. The chain is built from TRBV30 and TRBJ1-2, with 7 bases lining up with TRBD1. The V gene end was trimmed by 6 bases and the J gene end by 7 bases; junction bases not matched to a gene: 8. Germline V lookup: CDR1 GTSNPN, CDR2 SVGIG (reference sequence). The CDR3 is 12 amino acids. The full variable domain, completed using reference TRBV30 and TRBJ1-2, is SQTIHQWPATLVQPVGSPLSLECTVEGTSNPNLYWYRQAAGRGLQLLFYSVGIGQISSEVPQNLSASRPQDRQFILSSKKLLLSDSGFYLCACPDRVGGYTFGSGTRLTVV.

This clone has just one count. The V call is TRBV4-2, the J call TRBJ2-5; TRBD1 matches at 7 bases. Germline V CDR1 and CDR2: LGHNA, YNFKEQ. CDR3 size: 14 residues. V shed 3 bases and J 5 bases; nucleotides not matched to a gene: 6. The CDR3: CASSQDRLGETQYF. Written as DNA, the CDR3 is TGTGCCAGCAGCCAGGACAGGTTGGGCGAGACCCAGTACTTC.

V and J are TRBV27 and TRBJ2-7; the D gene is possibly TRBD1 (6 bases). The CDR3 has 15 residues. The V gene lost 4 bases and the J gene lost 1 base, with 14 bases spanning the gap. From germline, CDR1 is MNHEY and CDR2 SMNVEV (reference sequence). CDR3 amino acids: CASSSNPGTSYEQYF. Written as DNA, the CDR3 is TGTGCCAGCAGTTCAAATCCCGGGACATCCTACGAGCAGTACTTC.

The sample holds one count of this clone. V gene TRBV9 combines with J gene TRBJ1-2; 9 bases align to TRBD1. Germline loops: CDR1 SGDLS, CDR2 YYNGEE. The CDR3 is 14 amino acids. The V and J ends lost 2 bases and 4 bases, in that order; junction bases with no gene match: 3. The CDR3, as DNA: TGTGCCAGCAGCGTGGGACAGGGATCCTATGGCTACACCTTC. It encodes CASSVGQGSYGYTF.

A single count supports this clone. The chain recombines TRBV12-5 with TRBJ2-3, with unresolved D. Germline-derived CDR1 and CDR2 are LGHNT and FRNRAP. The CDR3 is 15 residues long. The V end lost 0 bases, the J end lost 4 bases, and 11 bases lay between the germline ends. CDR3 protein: CASGLVPSEADTQYF. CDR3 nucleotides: TGTGCTAGTGGTTTGGTACCGTCAGAAGCAGATACGCAGTATTTT.

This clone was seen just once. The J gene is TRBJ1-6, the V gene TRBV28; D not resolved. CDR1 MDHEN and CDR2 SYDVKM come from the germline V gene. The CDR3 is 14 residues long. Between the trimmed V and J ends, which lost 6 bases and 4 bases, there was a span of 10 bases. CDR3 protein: CASSNGGYNSPLHF. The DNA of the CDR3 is TGTGCCAGCAGCAACGGAGGTTATAATTCACCCCTCCACTTT. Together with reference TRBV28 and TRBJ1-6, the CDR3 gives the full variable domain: DVKVTQSSRYLVKRTGEKVFLECVQDMDHENMFWYRQDPGLGLRLIYFSYDVKMKEKGDIPEGYSVSREKKERFSLILESASTNQTSMYLCASSNGGYNSPLHFGNGTRLTVT.

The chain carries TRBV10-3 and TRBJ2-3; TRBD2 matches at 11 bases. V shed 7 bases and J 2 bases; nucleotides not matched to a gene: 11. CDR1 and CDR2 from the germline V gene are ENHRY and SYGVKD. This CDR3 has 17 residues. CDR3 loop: CAIKEGGLAGLTDTQYF. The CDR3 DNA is TGTGCCATCAAAGAAGGCGGACTAGCGGGTCTCACAGATACGCAGTATTTT.

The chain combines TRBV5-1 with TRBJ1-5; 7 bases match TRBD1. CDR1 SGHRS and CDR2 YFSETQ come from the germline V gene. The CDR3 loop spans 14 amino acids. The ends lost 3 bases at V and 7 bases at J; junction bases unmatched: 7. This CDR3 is CASSSVGGGQPQHF. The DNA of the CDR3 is TGCGCCAGCAGCTCGGTAGGGGGCGGGCAGCCCCAGCATTTT.

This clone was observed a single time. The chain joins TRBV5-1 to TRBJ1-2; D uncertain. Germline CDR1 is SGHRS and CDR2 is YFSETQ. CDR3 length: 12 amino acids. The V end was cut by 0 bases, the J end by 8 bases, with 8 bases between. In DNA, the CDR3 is TGCGCCAGCAGCTTGGAAGAGGGCGGCTACACCTTC. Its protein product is CASSLEEGGYTF.

CDR3 protein: CASSSTGGVYEQYF. DNA for the CDR3: TGTGCCAGCAGTTCTACAGGGGGCGTTTACGAGCAGTACTTC. The rearrangement links TRBV28 to TRBJ2-7; the match to TRBD1 covers 9 bases. Trimming cost V 4 bases and J 4 bases; bases outside gene matches: 5. Germline loops: CDR1 MDHEN, CDR2 SYDVKM. CDR3 length equals 14 residues.

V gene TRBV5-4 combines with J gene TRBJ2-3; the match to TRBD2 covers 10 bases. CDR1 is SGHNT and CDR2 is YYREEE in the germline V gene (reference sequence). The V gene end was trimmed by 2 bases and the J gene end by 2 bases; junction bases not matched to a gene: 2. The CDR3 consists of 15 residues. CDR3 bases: TGTGCCAGCAGCTTTAGCGGGGGGACCACAGATACGCAGTATTTT. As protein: CASSFSGGTTDTQYF.

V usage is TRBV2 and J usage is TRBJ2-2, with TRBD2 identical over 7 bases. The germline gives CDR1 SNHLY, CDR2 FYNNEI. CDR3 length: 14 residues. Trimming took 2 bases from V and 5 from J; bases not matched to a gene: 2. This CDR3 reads CASSELAVTGELFF. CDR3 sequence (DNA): TGTGCCAGCAGTGAACTAGCGGTTACCGGGGAGCTGTTTTTT. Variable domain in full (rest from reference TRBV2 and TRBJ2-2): EPEVTQTPSHQVTQMGQEVILRCVPISNHLYFYWYRQILGQKVEFLVSFYNNEISEKSEIFDDQFSVERPDGSNFTLKIRSTKLEDSAMYFCASSELAVTGELFFGEGSRLTVL.

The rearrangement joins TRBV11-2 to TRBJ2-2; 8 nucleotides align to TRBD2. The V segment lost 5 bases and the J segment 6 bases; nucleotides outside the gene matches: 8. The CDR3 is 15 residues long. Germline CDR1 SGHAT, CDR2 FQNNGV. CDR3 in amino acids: CASSPTRGGPGELFF. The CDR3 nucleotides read TGTGCCAGCAGCCCCACTCGGGGGGGCCCCGGGGAGCTGTTTTTT.

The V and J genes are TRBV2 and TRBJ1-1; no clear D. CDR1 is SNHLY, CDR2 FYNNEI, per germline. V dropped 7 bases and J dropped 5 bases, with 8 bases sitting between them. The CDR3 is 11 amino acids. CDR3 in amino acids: CASKRETEAFF. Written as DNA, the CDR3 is TGTGCCAGCAAGAGGGAGACTGAAGCTTTCTTT.

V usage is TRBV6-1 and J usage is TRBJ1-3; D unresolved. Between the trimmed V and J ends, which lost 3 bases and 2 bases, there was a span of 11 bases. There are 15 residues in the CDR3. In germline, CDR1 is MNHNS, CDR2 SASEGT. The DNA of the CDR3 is TGTGCCAGCAGTGAGGGGAGGAGAACTGGAAACACCATATATTTT. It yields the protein CASSEGRRTGNTIYF.

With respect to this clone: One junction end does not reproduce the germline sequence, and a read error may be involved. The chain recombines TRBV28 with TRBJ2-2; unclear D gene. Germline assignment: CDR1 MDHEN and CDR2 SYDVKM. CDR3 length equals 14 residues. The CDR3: CTSRYIANTGELFF. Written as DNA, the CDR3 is TGTACCAGCAGGTACATCGCGAACACCGGGGAGCTGTTTTTT. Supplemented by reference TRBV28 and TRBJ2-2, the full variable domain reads DVKVTQSSRYLVKRTGEKVFLECVQDMDHENMFWYRQDPGLGLRLIYFSYDVKMKEKGDIPEGYSVSREKKERFSLILESASTNQTSMYLCTSRYIANTGELFFGEGSRLTVL.

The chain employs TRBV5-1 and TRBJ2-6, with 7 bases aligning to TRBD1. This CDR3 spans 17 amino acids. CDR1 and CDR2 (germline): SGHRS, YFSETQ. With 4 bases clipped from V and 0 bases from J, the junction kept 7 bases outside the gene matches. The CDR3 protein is CASSVQGVASGANVLTF. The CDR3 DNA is TGCGCCAGCAGCGTGCAGGGGGTCGCCTCTGGGGCCAACGTCCTGACTTTC.

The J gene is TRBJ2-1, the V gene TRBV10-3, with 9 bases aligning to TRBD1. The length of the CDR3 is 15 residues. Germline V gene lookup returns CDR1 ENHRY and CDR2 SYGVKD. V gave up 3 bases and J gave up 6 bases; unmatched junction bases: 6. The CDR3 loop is CAISEGTGFTNEQFF. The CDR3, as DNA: TGTGCCATCAGTGAAGGGACAGGGTTCACCAATGAGCAGTTCTTC.

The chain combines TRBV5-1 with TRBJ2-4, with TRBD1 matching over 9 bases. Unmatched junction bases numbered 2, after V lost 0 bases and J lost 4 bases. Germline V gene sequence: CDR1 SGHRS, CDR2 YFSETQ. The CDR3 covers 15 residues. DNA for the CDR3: TGCGCCAGCAGCTTGGGACAGGGGGAGAAAAACATTCAGTACTTC. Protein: CASSLGQGEKNIQYF.

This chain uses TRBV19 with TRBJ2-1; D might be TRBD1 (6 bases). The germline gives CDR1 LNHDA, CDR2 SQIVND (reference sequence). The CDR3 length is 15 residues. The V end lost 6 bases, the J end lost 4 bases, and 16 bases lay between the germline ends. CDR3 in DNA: TGTGCCAGTAGCATGGTGGGGGCGCGTTACAATGAGCAGTTCTTC. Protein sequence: CASSMVGARYNEQFF.

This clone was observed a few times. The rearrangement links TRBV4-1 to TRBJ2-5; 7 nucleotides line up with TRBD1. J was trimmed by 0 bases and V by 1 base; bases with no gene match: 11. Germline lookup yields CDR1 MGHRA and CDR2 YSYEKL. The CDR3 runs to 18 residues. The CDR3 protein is CASSQVTRGTAYQETQYF. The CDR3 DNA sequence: TGCGCCAGCAGCCAAGTTACCCGTGGGACAGCTTACCAAGAGACCCAGTACTTC.

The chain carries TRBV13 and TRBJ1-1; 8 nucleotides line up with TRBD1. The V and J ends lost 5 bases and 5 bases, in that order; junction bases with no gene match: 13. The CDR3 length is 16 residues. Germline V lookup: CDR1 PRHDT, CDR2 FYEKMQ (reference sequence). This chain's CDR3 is CASSGRDRKFRTEAFF. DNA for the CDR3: TGTGCCAGCAGCGGCAGGGACAGGAAGTTTCGGACTGAAGCTTTCTTT.

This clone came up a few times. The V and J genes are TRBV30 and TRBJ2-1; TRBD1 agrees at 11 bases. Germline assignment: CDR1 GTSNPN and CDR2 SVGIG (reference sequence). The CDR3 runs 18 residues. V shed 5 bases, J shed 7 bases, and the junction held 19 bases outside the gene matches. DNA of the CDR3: TGTGCCTGGGGAGGGGGGGGGTCCGGGACAGGGGGTGTGAATGAGCAGTTCTTC. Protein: CAWGGGGSGTGGVNEQFF.

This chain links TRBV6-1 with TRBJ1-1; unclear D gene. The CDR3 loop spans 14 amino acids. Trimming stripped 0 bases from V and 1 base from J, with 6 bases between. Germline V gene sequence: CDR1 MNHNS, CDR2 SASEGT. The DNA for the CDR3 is TGTGCCAGCAGTGAAGCAACCGGGAACACTGAAGCTTTCTTT. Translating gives CASSEATGNTEAFF.

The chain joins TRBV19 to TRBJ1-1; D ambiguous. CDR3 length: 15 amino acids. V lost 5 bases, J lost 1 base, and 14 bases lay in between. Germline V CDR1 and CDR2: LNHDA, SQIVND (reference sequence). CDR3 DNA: TGTGCCAGTAGTGGAAAACTGGTAGCGAACACTGAAGCTTTCTTT. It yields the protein CASSGKLVANTEAFF.

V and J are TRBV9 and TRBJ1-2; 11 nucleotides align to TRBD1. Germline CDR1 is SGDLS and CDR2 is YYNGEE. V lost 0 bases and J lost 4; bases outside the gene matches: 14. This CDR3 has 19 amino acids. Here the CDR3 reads CASSVGSTGLGQGGYGYTF. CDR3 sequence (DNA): TGTGCCAGCAGCGTAGGTTCCACGGGTTTGGGACAGGGGGGCTATGGCTACACCTTC.

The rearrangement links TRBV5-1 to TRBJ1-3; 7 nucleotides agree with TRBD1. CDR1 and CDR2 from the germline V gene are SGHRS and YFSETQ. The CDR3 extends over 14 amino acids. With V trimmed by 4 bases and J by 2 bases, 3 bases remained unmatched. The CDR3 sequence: CASSPTGPGNTIYF. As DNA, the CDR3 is TGCGCCAGCAGCCCGACAGGGCCTGGAAACACCATATATTTT.

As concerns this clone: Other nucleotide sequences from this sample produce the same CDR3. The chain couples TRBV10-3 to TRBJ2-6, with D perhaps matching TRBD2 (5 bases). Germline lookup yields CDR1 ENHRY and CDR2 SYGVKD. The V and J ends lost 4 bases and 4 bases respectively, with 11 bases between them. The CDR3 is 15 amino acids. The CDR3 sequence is CAISARGSGANVLTF. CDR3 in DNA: TGTGCCATCAGTGCTAGAGGGTCCGGGGCCAACGTCCTGACTTTC.

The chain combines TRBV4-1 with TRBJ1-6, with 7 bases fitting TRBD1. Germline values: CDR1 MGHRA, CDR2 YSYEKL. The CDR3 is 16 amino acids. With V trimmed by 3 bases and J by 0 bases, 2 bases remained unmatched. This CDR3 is CASSQGDSSYNSPLHF. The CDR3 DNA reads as TGCGCCAGCAGCCAGGGGGACAGCTCCTATAATTCACCCCTCCACTTT.